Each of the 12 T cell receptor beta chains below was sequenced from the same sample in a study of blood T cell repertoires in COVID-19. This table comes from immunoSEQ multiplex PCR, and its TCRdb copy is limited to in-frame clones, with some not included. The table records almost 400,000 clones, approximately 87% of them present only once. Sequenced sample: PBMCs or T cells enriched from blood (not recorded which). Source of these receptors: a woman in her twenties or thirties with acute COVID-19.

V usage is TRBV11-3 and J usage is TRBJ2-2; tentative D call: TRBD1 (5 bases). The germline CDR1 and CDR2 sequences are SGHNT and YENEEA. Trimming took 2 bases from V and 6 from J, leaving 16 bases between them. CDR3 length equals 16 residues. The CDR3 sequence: CASSLLGRAAPGELFF. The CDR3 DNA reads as TGTGCCAGCAGCTTATTAGGCAGGGCGGCACCCGGGGAGCTGTTTTTT.

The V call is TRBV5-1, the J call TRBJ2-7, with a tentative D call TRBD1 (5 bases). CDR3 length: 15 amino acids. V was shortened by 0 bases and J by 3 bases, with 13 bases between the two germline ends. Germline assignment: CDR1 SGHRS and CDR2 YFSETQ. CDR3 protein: CASSLVDRPFYEQYF. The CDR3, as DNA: TGCGCCAGCAGCTTGGTAGACAGACCCTTCTACGAGCAGTACTTC.

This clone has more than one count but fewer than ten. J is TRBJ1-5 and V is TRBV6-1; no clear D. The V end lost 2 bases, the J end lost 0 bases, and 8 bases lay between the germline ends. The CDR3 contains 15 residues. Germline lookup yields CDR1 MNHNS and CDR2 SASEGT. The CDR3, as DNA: TGTGCCAGCAGTGAATCCCAGTATAGCAATCAGCCCCAGCATTTT. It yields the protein CASSESQYSNQPQHF.

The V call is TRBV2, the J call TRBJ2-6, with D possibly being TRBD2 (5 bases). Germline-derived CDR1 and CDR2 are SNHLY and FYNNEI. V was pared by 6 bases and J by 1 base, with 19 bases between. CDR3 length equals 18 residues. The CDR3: CASRDVRAEGSGANVLTF. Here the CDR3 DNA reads TGTGCCAGCAGGGATGTACGAGCCGAGGGTTCTGGGGCCAACGTCCTGACTTTC.

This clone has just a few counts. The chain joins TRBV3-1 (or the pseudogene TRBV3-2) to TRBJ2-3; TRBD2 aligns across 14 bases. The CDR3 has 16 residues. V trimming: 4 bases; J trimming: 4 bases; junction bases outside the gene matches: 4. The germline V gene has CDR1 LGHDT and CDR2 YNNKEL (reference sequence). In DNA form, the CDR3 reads TGTGCCAGCAGCCCCCGGACTAGCGGGGGGTCAGATACGCAGTATTTT. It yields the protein CASSPRTSGGSDTQYF.

CDR3 coding DNA: TGTGCCAGCAGCTTATCCCGGGACAGGGTAGCCAAAAACATTCAGTACTTC. Translated, it gives CASSLSRDRVAKNIQYF. V is TRBV7-3 and J is TRBJ2-4; TRBD1 agrees at 9 bases. CDR1 SGHTA and CDR2 FQGTGA come from the germline V gene. The trim removed 2 bases at V and 0 bases at J, leaving 5 bases unmatched. This CDR3 spans 17 amino acids.

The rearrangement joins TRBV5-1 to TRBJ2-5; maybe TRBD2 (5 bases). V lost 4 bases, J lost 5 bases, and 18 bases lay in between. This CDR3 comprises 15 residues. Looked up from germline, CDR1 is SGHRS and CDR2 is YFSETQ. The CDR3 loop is CASSALSGGMETQYF. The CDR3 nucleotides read TGCGCCAGCAGCGCCCTCTCAGGAGGAATGGAGACCCAGTACTTC.

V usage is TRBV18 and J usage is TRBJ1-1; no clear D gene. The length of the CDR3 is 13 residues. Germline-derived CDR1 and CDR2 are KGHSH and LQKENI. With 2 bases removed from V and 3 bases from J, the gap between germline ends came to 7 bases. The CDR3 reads CASSPYGDTEAFF. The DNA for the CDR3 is TGTGCCAGCTCACCATACGGGGACACTGAAGCTTTCTTT.

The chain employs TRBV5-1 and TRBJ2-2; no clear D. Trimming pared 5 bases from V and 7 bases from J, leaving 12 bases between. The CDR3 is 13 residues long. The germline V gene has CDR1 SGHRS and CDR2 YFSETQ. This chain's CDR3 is CASSTQVLGELFF. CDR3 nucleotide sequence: TGCGCCAGCAGTACGCAGGTCCTCGGGGAGCTGTTTTTT.

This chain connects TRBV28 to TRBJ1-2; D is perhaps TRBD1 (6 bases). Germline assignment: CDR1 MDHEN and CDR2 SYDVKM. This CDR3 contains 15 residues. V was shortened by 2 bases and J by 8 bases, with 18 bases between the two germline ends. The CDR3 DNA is TGTGCCAGCAGTTTACCTCAGGGGCCGCCGCGGGGCTACACCTTC. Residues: CASSLPQGPPRGYTF.

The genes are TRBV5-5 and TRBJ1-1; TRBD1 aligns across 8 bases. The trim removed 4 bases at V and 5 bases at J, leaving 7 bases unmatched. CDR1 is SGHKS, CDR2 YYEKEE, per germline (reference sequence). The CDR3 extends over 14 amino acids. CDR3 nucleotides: TGTGCCAGCAGCGTGACAGGGGATTTTACTGAAGCTTTCTTT. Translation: CASSVTGDFTEAFF.

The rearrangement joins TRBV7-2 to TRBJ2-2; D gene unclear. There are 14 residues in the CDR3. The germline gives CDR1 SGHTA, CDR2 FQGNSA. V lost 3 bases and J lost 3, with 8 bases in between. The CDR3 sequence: CASSFISDTGELFF. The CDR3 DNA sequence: TGTGCCAGCAGCTTTATAAGCGACACCGGGGAGCTGTTTTTT. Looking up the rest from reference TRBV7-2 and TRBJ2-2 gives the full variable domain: GAGVSQSPSNKVTEKGKDVELRCDPISGHTALYWYRQSLGQGLEFLIYFQGNSAPDKSGLPSDRFSAERTGGSVSTLTIQRTQQEDSAVYLCASSFISDTGELFFGEGSRLTVL.